The 2 T cell receptor beta chains below come from one sample, sequenced in a study of OX40 agonist ivuxolimab in advanced cancers. Profiled with immunoSEQ multiplex PCR; TCRdb holds only in-frame clones, not every one. Among almost 70,000 clones listed, 65% to 80% were seen once. Here the sequenced sample was CD4+ or CD8+ T cells sorted from blood, taken in a trial of the OX40 agonist ivuxolimab. Source of these receptors: an adult with an advanced solid tumor such as melanoma, head and neck, liver or kidney cancer.

The rearrangement links TRBV14 to TRBJ1-6, with 7 bases that match TRBD1. There are 16 residues in the CDR3. The V segment lost 1 base and the J segment 2 bases; nucleotides outside the gene matches: 2. CDR1 SGHDN and CDR2 FVKESK come from the germline V gene. The CDR3 DNA sequence: TGTGCCAGCAGCCAAGCCACAGGGGCCTATAATTCACCCCTCCACTTT. This translates into CASSQATGAYNSPLHF.

The chain uses TRBV27 and TRBJ2-5; TRBD2 agrees at 8 bases. Germline CDR1 and CDR2: MNHEY and SMNVEV (reference sequence). The CDR3 has 14 residues. V was clipped by 3 bases and J by 7 bases; unmatched bases: 7. This chain's CDR3 is CASSLTGGRGTQYF. In nucleotides, the CDR3 is TGTGCCAGCAGTTTGACGGGGGGGCGCGGGACCCAGTACTTC.